What follows are 2 T cell receptor beta chains derived from one specimen sequenced in a study of cytomegalovirus exposure and HLA in healthy donors. Generated by immunoSEQ multiplex PCR, the TCRdb table keeps only in-frame clones and is missing some. The top ten hold less than 6.5% of the sample, which has 35,000 to 50,000 clones, 92% seen once. The sequencing input was PBMCs. These receptors all come from a man aged 18 to 29 in good health and CMV-seronegative.

The rearrangement links TRBV5-4 to TRBJ2-7; 8 bases line up with TRBD2. Germline CDR1 is SGHNT and CDR2 is YYREEE (reference sequence). This CDR3 is built from 14 residues. V lost 1 base and J lost 3; bases outside the gene matches: 3. CDR3 region: CASSLTSGDYEQYF. CDR3 bases: TGTGCCAGCAGCTTGACTAGCGGAGACTACGAGCAGTACTTC.

The chain couples TRBV9 to TRBJ1-2; D is uncertain. Germline CDR1 reads SGDLS; CDR2 reads YYNGEE. V lost 7 bases to trimming and J lost 2 bases, with 15 bases between them. The CDR3 covers 14 residues. CDR3 bases: TGTGCCAGCTCGGCGGATGCAGCGAACTATGGCTACACCTTC. This translates into CASSADAANYGYTF.